The 5 T cell receptor beta chains given below trace back to one sample, sequenced in a study of siplizumab effects on memory and regulatory T cells (dated by TCRdb to the late 2010s). Library preparation employed the immunoSEQ multiplex PCR assay. TCRdb retrieved this table from immuneACCESS and kept in-frame rearrangements only. Not all clones are present; in checked studies, unresolved V genes account for under half, and no reason is known for the remainder. The sample has tens of thousands of clones on record, about 96% of them singletons. The top ten constitute around 0.086% of the sample. Specimen: naive CD8+ T cells sorted from blood. The cell subset or site label for this specimen denotes: unstimulated naive T cells. The receptors come from a human donor in good health.

The V and J genes are TRBV9 and TRBJ2-1, with TRBD2 matching 11 bases. The CDR3 has 16 residues. Germline CDR1 SGDLS, CDR2 YYNGEE. The ends lost 2 bases at V and 6 bases at J; junction bases unmatched: 7. In DNA, the CDR3 is TGTGCCAGCAGCGTGACTAGCGGGGCCCCGTCCAATGAGCAGTTCTTC. Its translation: CASSVTSGAPSNEQFF.

The V gene is TRBV13, the J gene TRBJ2-1, with 8 positions matching TRBD1. V lost 0 bases to trimming and J lost 0 bases; unmatched junction nucleotides: 4. This CDR3 region has 17 residues. CDR1 and CDR2 (germline): PRHDT, FYEKMQ (reference sequence). As DNA, the CDR3 is TGTGCCAGCAGCTTAGGGACAGGGGTTAGCTCCTACAATGAGCAGTTCTTC. This sequence encodes CASSLGTGVSSYNEQFF. The full variable domain, rest sourced from reference TRBV13 and TRBJ2-1, is AAGVIQSPRHLIKEKRETATLKCYPIPRHDTVYWYQQGPGQDPQFLISFYEKMQSDKGSIPDRFSAQQFSDYHSELNMSSLELGDSALYFCASSLGTGVSSYNEQFFGPGTRLTVL.

This sequence joins TRBV4-1 and TRBJ1-4; no firm D call. The CDR3 runs to 15 residues. V lost 0 bases and J 0 bases, leaving 5 bases between the germline ends. Germline V gene data show CDR1 as MGHRA and CDR2 as YSYEKL. CDR3 residues: CASSQEGATNEKLFF. The CDR3 DNA is TGCGCCAGCAGCCAAGAAGGTGCAACTAATGAAAAACTGTTTTTT.

This clone showed up just once. The genes are TRBV28 and TRBJ2-7, with TRBD2 identical over 8 bases. The ends lost 5 bases at V and 0 bases at J; junction bases unmatched: 12. Per germline, CDR1 MDHEN and CDR2 SYDVKM. The CDR3 sequence is 17 residues long. CDR3 sequence: CASSGGYRGGPSYEQYF. The CDR3 DNA reads TGTGCCAGCAGTGGGGGCTACCGGGGGGGCCCCTCCTACGAGCAGTACTTC.

The chain combines TRBV15 with TRBJ2-7; D possibly corresponds to TRBD2 (5 bases). The V end was cut by 1 base, the J end by 3 bases, with 13 bases between. The CDR3 loop spans 15 amino acids. Germline lookup yields CDR1 LNHNV and CDR2 YYDKDF (reference sequence). The CDR3 DNA sequence: TGTGCCACCAGCAGAGGCCCAGGAGGTTTCTACGAGCAGTACTTC. Protein sequence: CATSRGPGGFYEQYF.